A single sample gave rise to the 16 T cell receptor beta chains below, sequenced in a study of cytomegalovirus exposure and HLA in healthy donors. The PCR contained 60 Vbeta and 13 Jbeta primers. TCRdb's table, derived via immunoSEQ multiplex PCR, lists solely in-frame clones and lacks some. The sample consists of under 150,000 clones, about 82% of them appearing once. Sequencing was carried out using PBMCs. The receptor source for this set is a male donor in good health and CMV-seronegative.

This clone has only a few counts. The chain links TRBV6-5 to TRBJ2-1; 9 bases are a match to TRBD1. Unmatched junction bases numbered 6, after V lost 6 bases and J lost 3 bases. The germline V gene has CDR1 MNHEY and CDR2 SVGAGI. The CDR3 spans 15 residues. The CDR3 region has the DNA TGTGCCAGCAGGCCCGGGACAGGGAACTACAATGAGCAGTTCTTC. This sequence encodes CASRPGTGNYNEQFF.

The V call is TRBV4-2, the J call TRBJ2-7; the match to TRBD2 covers 11 bases. CDR1 and CDR2 (germline): LGHNA, YNFKEQ. This CDR3 spans 15 amino acids. V was pared by 5 bases and J by 4 bases, with 7 bases of the junction left unmatched. The CDR3 is CASSVSGRAEYEQYF. The CDR3 DNA reads as TGTGCCAGCAGCGTTAGCGGGAGGGCTGAGTACGAGCAGTACTTC.

The chain combines TRBV28 with TRBJ1-3; 7 nucleotides agree with TRBD1. Germline-derived CDR1 and CDR2 are MDHEN and SYDVKM. After removal of 9 bases from V and 0 bases from J, the junction contained 8 bases not matched to a gene. CDR3 length: 15 residues. The CDR3 nucleotides read TGTGCCAGTTTTTCGGGACAGATCTCTGGAAACACCATATATTTT. Translation gives CASFSGQISGNTIYF. Full variable domain (missing parts from reference TRBV28 and TRBJ1-3): DVKVTQSSRYLVKRTGEKVFLECVQDMDHENMFWYRQDPGLGLRLIYFSYDVKMKEKGDIPEGYSVSREKKERFSLILESASTNQTSMYLCASFSGQISGNTIYFGEGSWLTVV.

The rearrangement joins TRBV2 to TRBJ1-3; D is possibly TRBD1 (5 bases). CDR3 length equals 15 residues. Germline V lookup: CDR1 SNHLY, CDR2 FYNNEI. Trimming took 7 bases from V and 2 from J, leaving 15 bases between them. The CDR3 is CASTLGRGAGNTIYF. The CDR3 region has the DNA TGTGCCAGCACCCTCGGGAGGGGCGCTGGAAACACCATATATTTT.

The chain is built from TRBV14 and TRBJ2-1; 10 nucleotides align to TRBD2. Trimming cost V 6 bases and J 7 bases; bases outside gene matches: 9. CDR3 length equals 15 residues. The germline V gene has CDR1 SGHDN and CDR2 FVKESK. The CDR3 here is CASSFTAGGPNEQFF. The CDR3 DNA reads as TGTGCCAGCAGTTTTACAGCGGGGGGGCCAAATGAGCAGTTCTTC.

This rearrangement joins TRBV19 to TRBJ1-2; 12 nucleotides line up with TRBD1. This CDR3 is 17 amino acids long. V was clipped by 3 bases and J by 8 bases; unmatched bases: 13. Germline CDR1 is LNHDA and CDR2 is SQIVND (reference sequence). The CDR3 nucleotides read TGTGCCAGTAGTATCCCGGGACAGGGGGCTTTGGGAGGGGGCTACACCTTC. It translates to CASSIPGQGALGGGYTF.

The table lists this clone with a few counts. The chain joins TRBV5-1 to TRBJ2-6; the match to TRBD2 covers 12 bases. Per germline, CDR1 SGHRS and CDR2 YFSETQ. J was trimmed by 0 bases and V by 0 bases; bases with no gene match: 13. There are 22 residues in the CDR3. CDR3 bases: TGCGCCAGCAGCTTGGCCGGGGGACTAGCGGGCTATCCGGACTCTGGGGCCAACGTCCTGACTTTC. It encodes CASSLAGGLAGYPDSGANVLTF. Complete variable domain (other parts from reference TRBV5-1 and TRBJ2-6): KAGVTQTPRYLIKTRGQQVTLSCSPISGHRSVSWYQQTPGQGLQFLFEYFSETQRNKGNFPGRFSGRQFSNSRSEMNVSTLELGDSALYLCASSLAGGLAGYPDSGANVLTFGAGSRLTVL.

This chain links TRBV27 with TRBJ2-1, with D perhaps TRBD1 (5 bases). The CDR3 extends over 16 amino acids. Germline CDR1 is MNHEY and CDR2 is SMNVEV (reference sequence). Trimming left V 8 bases short and J 0 bases short, with 17 bases between. The CDR3 DNA reads as TGTGCCAGCTCCGAAGGGGTCGAAAGCTCCTACAATGAGCAGTTCTTC. Encoded protein: CASSEGVESSYNEQFF.

The V call is TRBV19, the J call TRBJ1-6; the D gene is possibly TRBD1 (5 bases). Germline V gene sequence: CDR1 LNHDA, CDR2 SQIVND (reference sequence). Trimming left V 7 bases short and J 7 bases short, with 20 bases between. The CDR3 loop spans 16 amino acids. The CDR3 spells CASNARPGRENSPLHF. CDR3 sequence (DNA): TGTGCCAGTAACGCAAGACCGGGACGGGAGAATTCACCCCTCCACTTT.

The rearrangement links TRBV7-3 to TRBJ1-1; the D gene is possibly TRBD1 (6 bases). V was trimmed by 5 bases and J by 1 base, leaving 11 bases between them. Germline-derived CDR1 and CDR2 are SGHTA and FQGTGA. The CDR3 is 14 amino acids. The CDR3 spells CASSPGGPNTEAFF. CDR3 in DNA: TGTGCCAGCAGCCCCGGGGGGCCGAACACTGAAGCTTTCTTT.

This clone turned up a few times. An end of the junction does not agree with germline; a read error may underlie this. CDR3: CSSSLDSWGLGAEAFF. As DNA, the CDR3 is TGTTCCAGCAGCTTAGATAGCTGGGGGCTTGGGGCTGAAGCTTTCTTT. The V gene is TRBV7-9, the J gene TRBJ1-1; tentative D call: TRBD1 (6 bases). This CDR3 comprises 16 residues. Germline V gene data show CDR1 as SEHNR and CDR2 as FQNEAQ (reference sequence).

The V gene is TRBV9, the J gene TRBJ2-5; TRBD2 aligns across 7 bases. CDR1 SGDLS and CDR2 YYNGEE come from the germline V gene. The CDR3 totals 14 residues. V lost 7 bases, J lost 2 bases, and 8 bases stayed unmatched. CDR3 bases: TGTGCCAGCGCTCAAGGGAGGGCACAAGAGACCCAGTACTTC. Translated, it gives CASAQGRAQETQYF.

This chain joins TRBV18 and TRBJ2-5; 7 positions agree with TRBD1. Losses at the gene ends were 6 bases for V and 3 bases for J; bases not matched to a gene: 4. The CDR3 has 13 amino acids. Germline V gene sequence: CDR1 KGHSH, CDR2 LQKENI. CDR3 region: CASSPGTEETQYF. The CDR3 DNA reads TGTGCCAGCTCTCCCGGGACAGAAGAGACCCAGTACTTC.

The chain joins TRBV2 to TRBJ2-3; 7 bases align to TRBD2. V shed 8 bases and J 2 bases; nucleotides not matched to a gene: 4. Germline CDR1 is SNHLY and CDR2 is FYNNEI. This CDR3 spans 13 amino acids. CDR3 region: CASGDYFTDTQYF. The DNA of the CDR3 is TGTGCCAGCGGGGACTACTTCACAGATACGCAGTATTTT.

The chain carries TRBV2 and TRBJ1-5; 8 bases fit TRBD1. CDR1 SNHLY and CDR2 FYNNEI come from the germline V gene. J gave up 4 bases and V 7 bases, and 9 bases lay outside the gene matches. CDR3 length: 15 amino acids. The CDR3 region is CASNLQGVTNQPQHF. As DNA, the CDR3 is TGTGCCAGCAACTTACAGGGGGTGACGAATCAGCCCCAGCATTTT.

This clone was observed a few times. This same CDR3 is encoded by further DNA sequences in the sample. The chain carries TRBV19 and TRBJ2-1; TRBD2 is a possible D gene (6 bases). Germline V gives CDR1 LNHDA, CDR2 SQIVND (reference sequence). The CDR3 has 15 residues. Deletions cut 3 bases from V and 2 bases from J, with 11 bases between. CDR3 in amino acids: CASSIGRGAYNEQFF. The CDR3 bases are TGTGCCAGTAGTATTGGGCGGGGAGCCTACAATGAGCAGTTCTTC.